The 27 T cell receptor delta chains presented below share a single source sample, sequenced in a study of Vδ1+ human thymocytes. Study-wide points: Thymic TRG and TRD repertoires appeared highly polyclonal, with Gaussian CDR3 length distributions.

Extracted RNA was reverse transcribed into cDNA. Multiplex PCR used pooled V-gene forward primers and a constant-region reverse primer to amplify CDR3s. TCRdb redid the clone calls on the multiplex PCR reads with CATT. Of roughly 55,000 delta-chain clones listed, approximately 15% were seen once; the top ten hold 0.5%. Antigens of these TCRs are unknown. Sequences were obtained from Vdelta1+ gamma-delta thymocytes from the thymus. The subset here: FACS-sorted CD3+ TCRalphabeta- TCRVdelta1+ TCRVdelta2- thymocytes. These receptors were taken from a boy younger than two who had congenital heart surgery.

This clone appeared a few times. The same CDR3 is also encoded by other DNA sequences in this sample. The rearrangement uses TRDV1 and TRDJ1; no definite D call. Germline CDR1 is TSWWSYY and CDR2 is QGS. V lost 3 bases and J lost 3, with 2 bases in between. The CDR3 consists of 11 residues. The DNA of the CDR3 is TGTGCTCTTGGGGAGGCCGATAAACTCATCTTT. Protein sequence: CALGEADKLIF.

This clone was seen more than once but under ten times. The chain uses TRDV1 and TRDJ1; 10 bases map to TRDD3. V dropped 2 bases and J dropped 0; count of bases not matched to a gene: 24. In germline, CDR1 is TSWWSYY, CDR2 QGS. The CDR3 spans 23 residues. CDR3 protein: CALGESQSAILGDWGPYTDKLIF. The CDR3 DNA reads TGTGCTCTTGGGGAATCCCAATCCGCGATACTGGGGGATTGGGGGCCTTACACCGATAAACTCATCTTT.

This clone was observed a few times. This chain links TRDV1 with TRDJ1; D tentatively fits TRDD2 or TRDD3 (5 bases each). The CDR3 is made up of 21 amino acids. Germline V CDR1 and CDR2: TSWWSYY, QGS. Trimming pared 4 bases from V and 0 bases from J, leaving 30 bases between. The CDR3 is CALGAHAIPYIRGEYTDKLIF. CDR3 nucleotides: TGTGCTCTTGGGGCACACGCGATTCCCTACATTCGGGGAGAGTACACCGATAAACTCATCTTT.

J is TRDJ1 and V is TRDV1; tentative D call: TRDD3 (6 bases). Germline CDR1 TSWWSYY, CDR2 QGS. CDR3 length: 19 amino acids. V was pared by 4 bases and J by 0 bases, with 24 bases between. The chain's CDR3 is CALGGWGHTTKSYTDKLIF. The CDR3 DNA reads TGTGCTCTTGGGGGCTGGGGTCATACTACAAAATCCTACACCGATAAACTCATCTTT.

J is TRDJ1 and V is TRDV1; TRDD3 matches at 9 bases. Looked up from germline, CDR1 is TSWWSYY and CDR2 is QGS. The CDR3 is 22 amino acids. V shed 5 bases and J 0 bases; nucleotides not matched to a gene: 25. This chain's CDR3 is CALGLPLTGGPPIWDYTDKLIF. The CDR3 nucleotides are TGTGCTCTTGGGCTTCCCCTAACTGGGGGACCGCCAATTTGGGACTACACCGATAAACTCATCTTT.

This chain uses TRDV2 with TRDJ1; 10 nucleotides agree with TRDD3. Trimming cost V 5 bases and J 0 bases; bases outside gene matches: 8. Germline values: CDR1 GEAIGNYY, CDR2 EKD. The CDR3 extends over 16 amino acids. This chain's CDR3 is CACAGYWGIYTDKLIF. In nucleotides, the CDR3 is TGTGCCTGTGCTGGGTACTGGGGGATTTACACCGATAAACTCATCTTT.

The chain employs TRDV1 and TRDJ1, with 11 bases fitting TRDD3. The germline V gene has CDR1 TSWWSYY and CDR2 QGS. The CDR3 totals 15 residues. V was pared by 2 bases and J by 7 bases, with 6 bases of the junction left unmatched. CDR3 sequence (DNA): TGTGCTCTTGGGGAAGGCTCCCTGGGGGATACTAAACTCATCTTT. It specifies CALGEGSLGDTKLIF.

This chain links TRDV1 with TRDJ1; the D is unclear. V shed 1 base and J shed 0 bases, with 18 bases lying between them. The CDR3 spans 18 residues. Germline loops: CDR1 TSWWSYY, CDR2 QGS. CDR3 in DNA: TGTGCTCTTGGGGAACGTACAGTGAGCATCCCACACACCGATAAACTCATCTTT. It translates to CALGERTVSIPHTDKLIF.

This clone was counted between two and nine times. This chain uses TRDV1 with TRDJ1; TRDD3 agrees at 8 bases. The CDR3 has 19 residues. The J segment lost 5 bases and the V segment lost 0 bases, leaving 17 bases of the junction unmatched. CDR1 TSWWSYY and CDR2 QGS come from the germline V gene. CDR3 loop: CALGELPRYPGDTGDKLIF. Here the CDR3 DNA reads TGTGCTCTTGGGGAACTCCCACGATACCCCGGGGATACAGGTGATAAACTCATCTTT.

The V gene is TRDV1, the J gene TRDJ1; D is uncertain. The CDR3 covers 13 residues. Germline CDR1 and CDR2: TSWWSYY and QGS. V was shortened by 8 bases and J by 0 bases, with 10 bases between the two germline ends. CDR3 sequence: CALTAINTDKLIF. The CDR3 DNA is TGTGCTCTTACGGCAATAAACACCGATAAACTCATCTTT.

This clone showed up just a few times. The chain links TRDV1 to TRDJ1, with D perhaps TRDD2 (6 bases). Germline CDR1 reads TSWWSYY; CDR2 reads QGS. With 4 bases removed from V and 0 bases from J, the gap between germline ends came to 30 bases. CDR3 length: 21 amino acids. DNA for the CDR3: TGTGCTCTTGGGGCGGCATCACCTCCTACGAATTCGGTGACGTACACCGATAAACTCATCTTT. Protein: CALGAASPPTNSVTYTDKLIF.

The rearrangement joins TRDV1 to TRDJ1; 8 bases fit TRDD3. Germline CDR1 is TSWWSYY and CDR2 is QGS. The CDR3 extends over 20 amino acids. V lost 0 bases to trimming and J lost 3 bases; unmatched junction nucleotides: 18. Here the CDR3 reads CALGELLFILPGGLADKLIF. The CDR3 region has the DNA TGTGCTCTTGGGGAACTCCTGTTTATCCTACCTGGGGGACTCGCCGATAAACTCATCTTT.

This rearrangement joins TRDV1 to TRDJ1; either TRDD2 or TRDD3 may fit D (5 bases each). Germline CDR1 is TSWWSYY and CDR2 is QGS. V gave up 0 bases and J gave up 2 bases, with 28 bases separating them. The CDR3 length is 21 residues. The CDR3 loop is CALGELDFPTWAIAFTDKLIF. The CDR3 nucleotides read TGTGCTCTTGGGGAACTCGACTTCCCCACCTGGGCGATAGCCTTTACCGATAAACTCATCTTT.

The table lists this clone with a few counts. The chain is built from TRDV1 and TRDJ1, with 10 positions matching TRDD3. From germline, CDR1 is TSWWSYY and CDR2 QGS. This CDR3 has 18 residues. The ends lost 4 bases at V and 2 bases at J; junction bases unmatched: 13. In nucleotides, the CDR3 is TGTGCTCTTGGGGTTCCCTCCGGAGGCTGGGGGATAACCGATAAACTCATCTTT. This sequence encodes CALGVPSGGWGITDKLIF.

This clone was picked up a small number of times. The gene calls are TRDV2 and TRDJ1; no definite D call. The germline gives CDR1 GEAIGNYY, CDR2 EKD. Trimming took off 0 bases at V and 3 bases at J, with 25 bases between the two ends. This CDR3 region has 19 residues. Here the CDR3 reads CACDTVLLYHSVSADKLIF. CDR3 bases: TGTGCCTGTGACACCGTACTGCTATACCATAGCGTTTCCGCCGATAAACTCATCTTT.

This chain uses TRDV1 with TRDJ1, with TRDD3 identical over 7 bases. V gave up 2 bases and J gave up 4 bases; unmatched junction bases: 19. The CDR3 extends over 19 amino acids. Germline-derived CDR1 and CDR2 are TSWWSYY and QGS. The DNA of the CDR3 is TGTGCTCTTGGGGAATCCCCGCTGGGGATAAAGGCCCTAAGCGATAAACTCATCTTT. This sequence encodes CALGESPLGIKALSDKLIF.

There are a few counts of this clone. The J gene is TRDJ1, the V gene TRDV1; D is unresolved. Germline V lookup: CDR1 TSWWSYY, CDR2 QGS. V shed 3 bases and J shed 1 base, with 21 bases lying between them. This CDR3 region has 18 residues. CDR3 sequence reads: CALGDPPGPPRPTDKLIF. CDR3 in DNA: TGTGCTCTTGGGGATCCGCCGGGGCCTCCTCGTCCCACCGATAAACTCATCTTT.

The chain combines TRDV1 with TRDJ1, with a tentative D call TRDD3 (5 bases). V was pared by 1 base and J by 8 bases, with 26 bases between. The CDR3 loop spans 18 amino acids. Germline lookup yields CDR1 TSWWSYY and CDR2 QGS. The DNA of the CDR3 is TGTGCTCTTGGGGAACGAGCGCGCCAAATTATCTATGGGGACAAACTCATCTTT. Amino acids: CALGERARQIIYGDKLIF.

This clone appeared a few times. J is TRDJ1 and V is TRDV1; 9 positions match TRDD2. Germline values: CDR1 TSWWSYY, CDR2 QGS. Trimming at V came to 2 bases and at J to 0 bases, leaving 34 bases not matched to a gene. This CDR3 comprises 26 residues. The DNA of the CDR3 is TGTGCTCTTGGGGAAGGGGAAAAAAGTACCTGGCGCCTTCCTACTCCTCGTGGGGAGTACACCGATAAACTCATCTTT. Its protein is CALGEGEKSTWRLPTPRGEYTDKLIF.

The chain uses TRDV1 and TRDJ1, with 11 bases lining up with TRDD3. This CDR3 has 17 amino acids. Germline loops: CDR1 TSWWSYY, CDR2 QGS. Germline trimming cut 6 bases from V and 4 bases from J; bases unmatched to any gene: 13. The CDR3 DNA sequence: TGTGCTCTTGGTTATCCCGTACTGGGGGATATCGGCGATAAACTCATCTTT. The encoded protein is CALGYPVLGDIGDKLIF.

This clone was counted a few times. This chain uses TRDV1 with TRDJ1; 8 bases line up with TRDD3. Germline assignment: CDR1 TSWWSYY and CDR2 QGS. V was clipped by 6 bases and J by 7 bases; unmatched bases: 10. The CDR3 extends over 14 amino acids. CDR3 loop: CALGHRATGGKLIF. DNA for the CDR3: TGTGCTCTTGGTCATCGTGCTACTGGGGGTAAACTCATCTTT.

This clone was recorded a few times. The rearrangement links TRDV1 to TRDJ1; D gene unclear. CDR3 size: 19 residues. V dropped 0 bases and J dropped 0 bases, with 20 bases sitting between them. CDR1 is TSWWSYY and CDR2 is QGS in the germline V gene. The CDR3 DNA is TGTGCTCTTGGGGAACTCTCTACGGTAGATCCGAAAAACACCGATAAACTCATCTTT. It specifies CALGELSTVDPKNTDKLIF.

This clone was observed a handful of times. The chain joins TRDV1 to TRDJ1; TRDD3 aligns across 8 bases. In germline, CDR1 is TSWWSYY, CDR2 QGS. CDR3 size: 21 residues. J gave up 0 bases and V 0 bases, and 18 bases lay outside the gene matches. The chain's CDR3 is CALGELPRTLGIPEYTDKLIF. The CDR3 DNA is TGTGCTCTTGGGGAACTTCCCCGAACTCTGGGGATACCTGAGTACACCGATAAACTCATCTTT.

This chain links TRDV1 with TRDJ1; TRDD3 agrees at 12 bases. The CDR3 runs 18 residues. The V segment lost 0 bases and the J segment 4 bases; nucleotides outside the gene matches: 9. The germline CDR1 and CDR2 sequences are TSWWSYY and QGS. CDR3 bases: TGTGCTCTTGGGGAACTGCCCCACTGGGGGATACATAGCGATAAACTCATCTTT. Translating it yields CALGELPHWGIHSDKLIF.

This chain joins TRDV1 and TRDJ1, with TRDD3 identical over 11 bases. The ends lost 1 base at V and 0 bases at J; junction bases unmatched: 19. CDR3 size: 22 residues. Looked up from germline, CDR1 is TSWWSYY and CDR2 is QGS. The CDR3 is CALGEPTFYSLTGGYNTDKLIF. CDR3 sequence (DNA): TGTGCTCTTGGGGAACCAACCTTCTACTCCTTAACTGGGGGATATAACACCGATAAACTCATCTTT.

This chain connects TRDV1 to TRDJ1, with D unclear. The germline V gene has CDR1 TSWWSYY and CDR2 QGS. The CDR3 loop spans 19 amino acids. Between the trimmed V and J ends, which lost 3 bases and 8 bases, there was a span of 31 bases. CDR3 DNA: TGTGCTCTTGGGGACCCACAGTATTCCCCGAGGGCGGGAACCACCAAACTCATCTTT. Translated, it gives CALGDPQYSPRAGTTKLIF.

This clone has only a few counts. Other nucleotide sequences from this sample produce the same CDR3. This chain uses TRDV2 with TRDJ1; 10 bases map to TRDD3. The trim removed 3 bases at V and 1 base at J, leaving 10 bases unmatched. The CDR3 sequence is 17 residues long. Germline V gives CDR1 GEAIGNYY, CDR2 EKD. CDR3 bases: TGTGCCTGTGACCTTACCGGGGGATACGAAGCCACCGATAAACTCATCTTT. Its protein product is CACDLTGGYEATDKLIF.